The source of this TCR beta chain is a study of cytomegalovirus exposure and HLA in healthy donors. A multiplex PCR was run with 60 Vbeta primers and 13 Jbeta primers. Repertoires were generated with immunoSEQ multiplex PCR, while TCRdb's copy carries only in-frame clones and drops some. The sample carries 110,000 or so clones, about 79% recorded once. Turning to this clone: The antigen remains undetermined.

With 1 base removed from V and 3 bases from J, the gap between germline ends came to 12 bases. The germline gives CDR1 SGHTA, CDR2 FQGNSA. The CDR3 has 15 residues. Study results and limitations: Among the sequence variants, a highly shared cluster was likely an artifact of sequencing. The majority of CMV-associated TCR beta chains were reported as apparently HLA-restricted in a later analysis. For most TCR sequences rarity was the rule, although some public TCRs occurred in many donors.

This sequence originates from a woman younger than 35 in good health and CMV-seronegative. Input material: PBMCs. The gene calls are TRBV7-2 and TRBJ1-1; TRBD1 might be the D (6 bases). CDR3 nucleotides: TGTGCCAGCAGCTTAGAAGGGGGGGCAGACACTGAAGCTTTCTTT. Its translation: CASSLEGGADTEAFF.